The 25 T cell receptor beta chains reported below all come from one sample, sequenced in a study of Tregs in tolerant kidney transplant recipients. The repertoire was sequenced with immunoSEQ multiplex PCR; TCRdb's copy has only in-frame clones and lacks some. The sample includes hundreds of thousands of clones, around 81% of them seen just once. The sample comprised CD4+ T cells from blood. The receptors originated from a human donor in good health.

The chain couples TRBV7-2 to TRBJ1-5; possibly TRBD1 for D (5 bases). CDR3 length: 14 amino acids. V was shortened by 5 bases and J by 2 bases, with 10 bases between the two germline ends. Germline V CDR1 and CDR2: SGHTA, FQGNSA. CDR3 coding DNA: TGTGCCAGCAGCCCTGGGGGTGGCAATCAGCCCCAGCATTTT. The encoded protein is CASSPGGGNQPQHF.

The chain is built from TRBV27 and TRBJ2-7; 13 positions agree with TRBD2. V gave up 2 bases and J gave up 6 bases; unmatched junction bases: 7. CDR3 length equals 16 residues. CDR1 is MNHEY and CDR2 is SMNVEV in the germline V gene (reference sequence). Written as DNA, the CDR3 is TGTGCCAGCAGTTTAGTACTAGCGGGAGGGCCGGGCGAGCAGTACTTC. Residues: CASSLVLAGGPGEQYF.

This sequence joins TRBV29-1 and TRBJ2-1; 9 positions match TRBD2. With 7 bases clipped from V and 5 bases from J, the junction kept 12 bases outside the gene matches. The CDR3 is 15 amino acids. Germline V gene lookup returns CDR1 SQVTM and CDR2 ANQGSEA. The CDR3 nucleotides are TGCAGCGCCGTACCAAAAAGCGGGGGGAACAATGAGCAGTTCTTC. It yields the protein CSAVPKSGGNNEQFF.

This chain uses TRBV19 with TRBJ2-5; tentatively, D is TRBD1 (5 bases). The germline V gene has CDR1 LNHDA and CDR2 SQIVND (reference sequence). The germline V and J ends were trimmed by 3 bases and 3 bases, with 11 bases remaining between them. The CDR3 has 14 amino acids. The CDR3 DNA is TGTGCCAGTAGTATGAGACAGATTGAAGAGACCCAGTACTTC. It specifies CASSMRQIEETQYF.

This chain uses TRBV18 with TRBJ1-1, with TRBD1 as a possible D gene (6 bases). Germline CDR1 KGHSH, CDR2 LQKENI. V was trimmed by 3 bases and J by 3 bases, leaving 17 bases between them. The CDR3 is made up of 16 amino acids. CDR3 in amino acids: CASSPREGEVYTEAFF. DNA for the CDR3: TGTGCCAGCTCACCTCGGGAGGGGGAGGTGTACACTGAAGCTTTCTTT.

The CDR3 DNA reads as TGTGCCAGCAGCCAATCGGGATACAAGAGCGAAAAACTGTTTTTT. Residues: CASSQSGYKSEKLFF. The V and J genes are TRBV16 and TRBJ1-4; unclear D gene. Trimming pared 0 bases from V and 8 bases from J, leaving 13 bases between. The CDR3 length is 15 residues. Per the germline V gene, CDR1 is KGHSY and CDR2 is FQNENV.

J is TRBJ1-1 and V is TRBV5-1; 7 positions agree with TRBD1. The J segment lost 5 bases and the V segment lost 0 bases, leaving 4 bases of the junction unmatched. The CDR3 runs to 14 residues. CDR1 and CDR2 (germline): SGHRS, YFSETQ. In DNA form, the CDR3 reads TGCGCCAGCAGCTTGGTGGCAGGGGGAACTGAAGCTTTCTTT. It encodes CASSLVAGGTEAFF.

The chain couples TRBV5-1 to TRBJ1-3; D remains unclear. Per the germline V gene, CDR1 is SGHRS and CDR2 is YFSETQ. Trimming left V 0 bases short and J 2 bases short, with 3 bases between. The CDR3 runs 13 residues. The CDR3 DNA is TGCGCCAGCAGCTTGGACCCTGGAAACACCATATATTTT. This codes for CASSLDPGNTIYF.

The V gene is TRBV11-2, the J gene TRBJ1-1, with 7 positions matching TRBD1. Germline V gene lookup returns CDR1 SGHAT and CDR2 FQNNGV. This CDR3 contains 15 residues. Unmatched junction bases numbered 9, after V lost 5 bases and J lost 3 bases. CDR3 sequence reads: CASSPSQGKDTEAFF. The CDR3 DNA follows: TGTGCCAGCAGCCCCTCACAGGGGAAGGACACTGAAGCTTTCTTT.

The CDR3 protein is CASSHDRQLAKNIQYF. The CDR3 nucleotides read TGTGCCAGCTCACACGACAGGCAACTAGCCAAAAACATTCAGTACTTC. V gene TRBV18 combines with J gene TRBJ2-4; maybe TRBD1 (6 bases). This CDR3 is 16 amino acids long. Germline loops: CDR1 KGHSH, CDR2 LQKENI. The V end lost 4 bases, the J end lost 0 bases, and 13 bases lay between the germline ends.

V gene TRBV7-8 combines with J gene TRBJ2-5; no reliable D call. The tail of the sequence fits TRBJ2-7 better, so the J call may be wrong. The CDR3 extends over 12 amino acids. CDR1 and CDR2 from the germline V gene are SGHVS and FQNEAQ. The CDR3 is CASTSTGYEQYF. As DNA, the CDR3 is TGTGCCAGCACCTCGACCGGCTACGAGCAGTACTTC.

The CDR3 nucleotides read TGTGCCAGCAGCTCACAGGGGGATGCTGAAGCTTTCTTT. Translating gives CASSSQGDAEAFF. This sequence joins TRBV14 and TRBJ1-1; 8 bases line up with TRBD1. V trimming: 5 bases; J trimming: 6 bases; junction bases outside the gene matches: 5. CDR3 length: 13 residues. Germline CDR1 and CDR2: SGHDN and FVKESK. Full variable domain (remainder filled in from reference TRBV14 and TRBJ1-1): EAGVTQFPSHSVIEKGQTVTLRCDPISGHDNLYWYRRVMGKEIKFLLHFVKESKQDESGMPNNRFLAERTGGTYSTLKVQPAELEDSGVYFCASSSQGDAEAFFGQGTRLTVV.

The genes are TRBV19 and TRBJ2-1; 8 positions match TRBD2. The CDR3 runs to 18 residues. CDR1 is LNHDA, CDR2 SQIVND, per germline (reference sequence). J was trimmed by 12 bases and V by 4 bases; bases with no gene match: 23. The CDR3 coding sequence is TGTGCCAGTAGTACTCCCGGACTGGGGGCTAGCGGGTTTGTATGGCAGTTCTTC. As protein: CASSTPGLGASGFVWQFF. Complete variable domain (other parts from reference TRBV19 and TRBJ2-1): DGGITQSPKYLFRKEGQNVTLSCEQNLNHDAMYWYRQDPGQGLRLIYYSQIVNDFQKGDIAEGYSVSREKKESFPLTVTSAQKNPTAFYLCASSTPGLGASGFVWQFFGPGTRLTVL.

V is TRBV14 and J is TRBJ2-5; 11 nucleotides align to TRBD2. There are 17 residues in the CDR3. J gave up 1 base and V 0 bases, and 4 bases lay outside the gene matches. CDR1 SGHDN and CDR2 FVKESK come from the germline V gene. The CDR3 region is CASSQDRLAGPQETQYF. As DNA, the CDR3 is TGTGCCAGCAGCCAAGATAGACTAGCGGGGCCCCAAGAGACCCAGTACTTC.

DNA of the CDR3: TGTGCCAGCTCACCACTATCAGGGGTAACCAAAAACATTCAGTACTTC. The encoded protein is CASSPLSGVTKNIQYF. The chain employs TRBV18 and TRBJ2-4, with D maybe TRBD1 (6 bases). Per germline, CDR1 KGHSH and CDR2 LQKENI. With 1 base removed from V and 2 bases from J, the gap between germline ends came to 12 bases. This CDR3 comprises 16 residues. Drawing the rest from reference TRBV18 and TRBJ2-4, the complete variable domain is NAGVMQNPRHLVRRRGQEARLRCSPMKGHSHVYWYRQLPEEGLKFMVYLQKENIIDESGMPKERFSAEFPKEGPSILRIQQVVRGDSAAYFCASSPLSGVTKNIQYFGAGTRLSVL.

The chain is built from TRBV5-1 and TRBJ2-5, with D perhaps TRBD1 (6 bases). Germline-derived CDR1 and CDR2 are SGHRS and YFSETQ. Trimming removed 9 bases from V and 0 bases from J, with 15 bases in between. This CDR3 has 14 residues. CDR3 sequence: CATSVTGYQETQYF. The CDR3, as DNA: TGCGCCACCTCCGTCACAGGGTACCAAGAGACCCAGTACTTC.

The sample holds a few counts of this clone. The chain carries TRBV5-1 and TRBJ2-7; 7 bases are shared with TRBD2. The trim removed 1 base at V and 4 bases at J, leaving 8 bases unmatched. In germline, CDR1 is SGHRS, CDR2 YFSETQ. This CDR3 spans 15 amino acids. CDR3 sequence reads: CASSLSAGVGYEQYF. CDR3 DNA: TGCGCCAGCAGCTTGTCGGCGGGAGTAGGGTACGAGCAGTACTTC.

The V and J genes are TRBV5-6 and TRBJ2-2; TRBD2 matches 10 bases. This CDR3 comprises 18 residues. Losses at the gene ends were 6 bases for V and 1 base for J; bases not matched to a gene: 12. Germline values: CDR1 SGHDT, CDR2 YYEEEE. This CDR3 reads CASNRGPLAGQNTGELFF. Written as DNA, the CDR3 is TGTGCCAGCAACCGTGGGCCACTAGCGGGACAGAACACCGGGGAGCTGTTTTTT.

The chain has TRBV5-4 and TRBJ1-4; 8 bases match TRBD1. The trim removed 1 base at V and 5 bases at J, leaving 1 base unmatched. In germline, CDR1 is SGHNT, CDR2 YYREEE (reference sequence). This CDR3 is built from 14 residues. In DNA form, the CDR3 reads TGTGCCAGCAGCTTGTGGACAGGGAATGAAAAACTGTTTTTT. It encodes CASSLWTGNEKLFF. Full variable domain (rest looked up from reference TRBV5-4 and TRBJ1-4): ETGVTQSPTHLIKTRGQQVTLRCSSQSGHNTVSWYQQALGQGPQFIFQYYREEENGRGNFPPRFSGLQFPNYSSELNVNALELDDSALYLCASSLWTGNEKLFFGSGTQLSVL.

This clone was observed a few times. The rearrangement joins TRBV10-3 to TRBJ1-6, with a weak D call TRBD1 (6 bases). Germline loops: CDR1 ENHRY, CDR2 SYGVKD. The CDR3 has 13 amino acids. The V gene lost 4 bases and the J gene lost 7 bases, with 8 bases spanning the gap. CDR3 in DNA: TGTGCCATCAGTGGAAGGGGGAATTCACCCCTCCACTTT. Encoded protein: CAISGRGNSPLHF.

Of note for this clone: This sample includes further DNA sequences coding for the same CDR3. This chain connects TRBV2 to TRBJ2-1; 11 bases are a match to TRBD2. The CDR3 is made up of 15 amino acids. With V trimmed by 6 bases and J by 1 base, 2 bases remained unmatched. The germline CDR1 and CDR2 sequences are SNHLY and FYNNEI. The CDR3 DNA follows: TGTGCCAGCAGCCCTAGCGGGGGGTCCTACAATGAGCAGTTCTTC. Its protein product is CASSPSGGSYNEQFF.

J is TRBJ2-3 and V is TRBV7-2; the D is unclear. This CDR3 has 14 residues. V dropped 3 bases and J dropped 2 bases, with 9 bases sitting between them. Germline CDR1 reads SGHTA; CDR2 reads FQGNSA. This CDR3 reads CASSFDTYTDTQYF. The DNA of the CDR3 is TGTGCCAGCAGCTTTGACACCTACACAGATACGCAGTATTTT.

This clone was seen only once. CDR3 sequence (DNA): TGTGCCTGGAGTCCCCGGCGGGGGCAGCCCCAGCATTTT. It is translated as CAWSPRRGQPQHF. The chain joins TRBV30 to TRBJ1-5, with a tentative D call TRBD1 (5 bases). This CDR3 is built from 13 residues. V was trimmed by 2 bases and J by 7 bases, leaving 12 bases between them. Germline V gene lookup returns CDR1 GTSNPN and CDR2 SVGIG (reference sequence). Filled out from reference TRBV30 and TRBJ1-5, the complete variable domain reads SQTIHQWPATLVQPVGSPLSLECTVEGTSNPNLYWYRQAAGRGLQLLFYSVGIGQISSEVPQNLSASRPQDRQFILSSKKLLLSDSGFYLCAWSPRRGQPQHFGDGTRLSIL.

The chain is built from TRBV27 and TRBJ1-1; possible D gene TRBD1, 6 bases. The CDR3 covers 14 residues. CDR1 is MNHEY, CDR2 SMNVEV, per germline (reference sequence). Between the trimmed V and J ends, which lost 3 bases and 4 bases, there was a span of 12 bases. As DNA, the CDR3 is TGTGCCAGCAGTTTCACAGGGAGAATCACTGAAGCTTTCTTT. Its protein product is CASSFTGRITEAFF.

The CDR3 nucleotides read TGTGCCAGCTCAGCCAACCCGCAGGGGTCTGGAAACACCATATATTTT. This gives the protein CASSANPQGSGNTIYF. The rearrangement links TRBV18 to TRBJ1-3; D is possibly TRBD1 (6 bases). The germline V and J ends were trimmed by 5 bases and 1 base, with 15 bases remaining between them. CDR1 is KGHSH and CDR2 is LQKENI in the germline V gene. The CDR3 extends over 16 amino acids.